The 23 T cell receptor beta chains presented below share a single source sample, sequenced in a study of regulatory T cells in long-lasting Graves disease. As for time point: persistent/refractory GD, antithyroid drugs over 5 years with positive TRAb. The TCR library was prepared using RNA isolated from PBMCs. Construction of the TCR beta libraries employed iRepertoire HTBI primers in conjunction with Arm-PCR of CDR3 regions. TCRdb re-called the multiplex PCR reads with MiXCR, one entry per CDR3 protein. The sample has about 310,000 distinct CDR3 sequences, around 23% seen once. The sample consisted of peripheral blood mononuclear cells (PBMCs), taken when the disease was refractory, from a patient treated with antithyroid drugs. The source of these receptors is a female donor with Graves disease.

This clonotype was counted at least ten times. V and J are TRBV7-9 and TRBJ2-5; D uncertain. V dropped 9 bases and J dropped 5 bases, with 7 bases sitting between them. Per germline, CDR1 SEHNR and CDR2 FQNEAQ (reference sequence). The CDR3 contains 10 residues. The CDR3 sequence is CASQRETQYF. CDR3 sequence (DNA): TGTGCCAGTCAGAGGGAGACCCAGTACTTC.

On this clonotype: This CDR3 fails to terminate in the conserved phenylalanine or tryptophan, so it likely reflects a read error. The DNA is omitted, as the CDR3 cannot be located on it reliably, and the CDR3 follows TCRdb's listing. The V and J genes are TRBV30 and TRBJ2-7; the table's D call of TRBD1 was not tested on the DNA. Germline-derived CDR1 and CDR2 are GTSNPN and SVGIG (reference sequence). The CDR3 is 8 residues long, counting both termini. The CDR3 here is CAWSPLRD.

V and J are TRBV7-8 and TRBJ2-5; 10 bases agree with TRBD2. J was trimmed by 5 bases and V by 8 bases; bases with no gene match: 11. CDR3 length: 15 residues. Germline CDR1 is SGHVS and CDR2 is FQNEAQ. The CDR3 sequence is CASPSGSGGPETQYF. In DNA, the CDR3 is TGTGCCAGCCCTAGCGGGAGCGGCGGGCCGGAGACCCAGTACTTC.

For this clonotype: With a much larger clone just one base away, this may be a read error. This sequence joins TRBV6-1 and TRBJ1-5, with 9 bases identical to TRBD1. Germline V lookup: CDR1 MNHNS, CDR2 SASEGT. This CDR3 has 17 residues. Germline trimming cut 6 bases from V and 5 bases from J; bases unmatched to any gene: 14. CDR3: CASRTPGTGQFDQPQHF. CDR3 coding DNA: TGTGCCAGCAGAACTCCGGGGACAGGGCAATTCGATCAGCCCCAGCATTTT.

The chain uses TRBV28 and TRBJ1-2, with TRBD1 matching over 11 bases. After removal of 4 bases from V and 0 bases from J, the junction contained 1 base not matched to a gene. The CDR3 runs to 15 residues. Germline V gene data show CDR1 as MDHEN and CDR2 as SYDVKM. The CDR3 here is CASSWTGGSNYGYTF. For the CDR3, the DNA is TGTGCCAGCAGTTGGACAGGGGGCTCTAACTATGGCTACACCTTC.

This clonotype was counted between two and nine times. This sequence joins TRBV28 and TRBJ1-3, with no clear D. The V end lost 8 bases, the J end lost 0 bases, and 17 bases lay between the germline ends. There are 16 residues in the CDR3. The V gene's germline CDR1 is MDHEN and CDR2 SYDVKM. CDR3 protein: CASATPAVTSGNTIYF. DNA for the CDR3: TGTGCCAGCGCTACGCCGGCGGTCACCTCTGGAAACACCATATATTTT.

About this clonotype: A junction boundary mismatches the germline segment, possibly from a read error. The chain carries TRBV15 and TRBJ2-2; D gene unclear. CDR1 is LNHNV and CDR2 is YYDKDF in the germline V gene (reference sequence). The CDR3 length is 16 residues. In DNA form, the CDR3 reads TGTGCCACCAGCAGAGATGCTTCGCCCGACACCGAGGAGCTGTTTTTT. This codes for CATSRDASPDTEELFF. The variable domain in full, completed from reference TRBV15 and TRBJ2-2, reads DAMVIQNPRYQVTQFGKPVTLSCSQTLNHNVMYWYQQKSSQAPKLLFHYYDKDFNNEADTPDNFQSRRPNTSFCFLDIRSPGLGDTAMYLCATSRDASPDTEELFFGEGSRLTVL.

The chain combines TRBV5-8 with TRBJ2-7; 10 positions match TRBD1. CDR1 is SGHTS, CDR2 YDEGEE, per germline. The junction had 10 bases not matched to a gene; V was cut back by 9 bases and J by 7 bases. This CDR3 has 13 amino acids. The CDR3 DNA follows: TGTGCCACTCGGGACAGGGGAACGAGGGAGCAGTACTTC. Translated, it gives CATRDRGTREQYF.

This clonotype was detected many times. The chain couples TRBV6-5 to TRBJ1-1, with 7 bases lining up with TRBD1. This CDR3 is 13 amino acids long. The trim removed 4 bases at V and 12 bases at J, leaving 11 bases unmatched. CDR1 and CDR2 from the germline V gene are MNHEY and SVGAGI. This chain's CDR3 is CASSLTGRRTTFF. In DNA form, the CDR3 reads TGTGCCAGCAGTTTGACAGGGCGAAGGACGACTTTCTTT.

The chain couples TRBV7-9 to TRBJ2-5; TRBD2 agrees at 7 bases. J lost 4 bases, V lost 5 bases, and 10 bases had no gene match. The CDR3 runs 15 residues. Germline CDR1 and CDR2: SEHNR and FQNEAQ (reference sequence). In DNA, the CDR3 is TGTGCCAGCAGCCAGCGGGACTTCCTGGGAGAGACCCAGTACTTC. It translates to CASSQRDFLGETQYF.

This clonotype has at least ten counts. The chain joins TRBV2 to TRBJ1-1; D not certain. V lost 7 bases to trimming and J lost 1 base, with 10 bases between them. CDR3 length: 13 amino acids. Per the germline V gene, CDR1 is SNHLY and CDR2 is FYNNEI. Here the CDR3 reads CASKGTENTEAFF. CDR3 sequence (DNA): TGTGCCAGCAAGGGCACCGAGAACACTGAAGCTTTCTTT.

Only a few counts were recorded for this clonotype. The chain carries TRBV5-1 and TRBJ1-1; possibly TRBD1 for D (5 bases). Trimming stripped 4 bases from V and 3 bases from J, with 19 bases between. CDR3 size: 16 residues. Germline V gives CDR1 SGHRS, CDR2 YFSETQ. In DNA form, the CDR3 reads TGCGCCAGCAGCCCAATGGCGGGGGGGAGGGACACTGAAGCTTTCTTT. Protein sequence: CASSPMAGGRDTEAFF.

At least ten counts were recorded for this clonotype. This chain joins TRBV28 and TRBJ1-5; D remains ambiguous. The CDR3 runs to 14 residues. Per germline, CDR1 MDHEN and CDR2 SYDVKM. Trimming pared 0 bases from V and 2 bases from J, leaving 5 bases between. The CDR3 protein is CASSLWQGNQPQHF. The CDR3 nucleotides are TGTGCCAGCAGTTTATGGCAGGGCAATCAGCCCCAGCATTTT.

This clonotype was observed many times. CDR3 loop: CASSLGFGHYETQYF. The CDR3 coding sequence is TGTGCCAGCAGTTTAGGGTTCGGTCATTACGAGACCCAGTACTTC. The chain links TRBV27 to TRBJ2-5, with unresolved D. V shed 2 bases and J shed 5 bases, with 15 bases lying between them. The CDR3 totals 15 residues. The V gene's germline CDR1 is MNHEY and CDR2 SMNVEV (reference sequence).

The chain recombines TRBV4-3 with TRBJ2-2, with 14 bases lining up with TRBD2. The V gene's germline CDR1 is LGHNA and CDR2 YSLEER. This CDR3 is 16 amino acids long. Losses at the gene ends were 3 bases for V and 6 bases for J; bases not matched to a gene: 3. CDR3: CASSQGLAGVPGELFF. The CDR3 bases are TGCGCCAGCAGCCAGGGACTAGCGGGAGTCCCCGGGGAGCTGTTTTTT.

V is TRBV6-1 and J is TRBJ2-1, with D possibly being TRBD2 (5 bases). The V end lost 6 bases, the J end lost 4 bases, and 16 bases lay between the germline ends. The CDR3 consists of 15 residues. Germline lookup yields CDR1 MNHNS and CDR2 SASEGT. The CDR3 is CASRTGLVLYNEQFF. Here the CDR3 DNA reads TGTGCCAGCAGGACCGGACTTGTCCTATACAATGAGCAGTTCTTC.

The rearrangement uses TRBV30 and TRBJ1-2; no clear D gene. The ends were cut back, 0 bases at V and 2 bases at J, with 7 bases in the middle. The CDR3 spans 13 residues. From germline, CDR1 is GTSNPN and CDR2 SVGIG (reference sequence). The CDR3 region is CAWSVGQNYGYTF. CDR3 bases: TGTGCCTGGAGTGTGGGCCAGAACTATGGCTACACCTTC.

The chain carries TRBV19 and TRBJ2-5, with D uncertain. The germline gives CDR1 LNHDA, CDR2 SQIVND (reference sequence). CDR3 size: 15 residues. The V end was cut by 4 bases, the J end by 5 bases, with 17 bases between. The CDR3 nucleotides are TGTGCCAGTAGTAAAGGCGGCTACCTTCGGGAGACCCAGTACTTC. Translated: CASSKGGYLRETQYF.

The J gene is TRBJ2-2, the V gene TRBV28; TRBD1 might be the D (6 bases). The CDR3 totals 18 residues. Germline values: CDR1 MDHEN, CDR2 SYDVKM. V was shortened by 4 bases and J by 1 base, with 19 bases between the two germline ends. CDR3 coding DNA: TGTGCCAGCAGTTCACCAACGTTGGGACAACTGAACACCGGGGAGCTGTTTTTT. Its protein is CASSSPTLGQLNTGELFF.

The chain uses TRBV6-1 and TRBJ2-7; no firm D call. The CDR3 is 18 amino acids. Germline CDR1 MNHNS, CDR2 SASEGT. The V end was cut by 2 bases, the J end by 3 bases, with 23 bases between. The CDR3 protein is CASSEFNGQALVLYEQYF. In DNA, the CDR3 is TGTGCCAGCAGTGAATTTAACGGTCAGGCGTTGGTCCTCTACGAGCAGTACTTC.

In this sample, this clonotype turned up many times. V and J are TRBV28 and TRBJ2-7, with D perhaps matching TRBD1 (6 bases). Germline CDR1 MDHEN, CDR2 SYDVKM. V was shortened by 6 bases and J by 5 bases, with 20 bases between the two germline ends. The CDR3 spans 15 residues. The CDR3: CASSRSLDRRNEQYF. In DNA, the CDR3 is TGTGCCAGCAGCCGTTCCTTAGACAGGCGCAACGAGCAGTACTTC.

This clonotype was observed many times. The chain joins TRBV11-2 to TRBJ2-5; 9 bases fit TRBD2. With V trimmed by 5 bases and J by 2 bases, 6 bases remained unmatched. Germline V gene sequence: CDR1 SGHAT, CDR2 FQNNGV. This CDR3 comprises 15 residues. In DNA form, the CDR3 reads TGTGCCAGCAGCCTTAATAGCGGGGGACAAGAGACCCAGTACTTC. It yields the protein CASSLNSGGQETQYF.

This clonotype was recorded many times. The V gene is TRBV29-1, the J gene TRBJ1-1; D unclear. Germline V CDR1 and CDR2: SQVTM, ANQGSEA. Trimming took off 6 bases at V and 5 bases at J, with 10 bases between the two ends. This CDR3 region has 11 residues. CDR3 in amino acids: CSVSRRTEAFF. DNA for the CDR3: TGCAGCGTCAGCCGCAGAACTGAAGCTTTCTTT.